This TCR beta chain is from a study of blood T cell repertoires in COVID-19. V lost 0 bases to trimming and J lost 3 bases, with 7 bases between them. The germline V gene encodes CDR1 SGHKS and CDR2 YYEKEE (reference sequence). The CDR3 is 15 amino acids. The repertoire was sequenced with immunoSEQ multiplex PCR; TCRdb's copy has only in-frame clones and lacks some. This table holds approximately 91,000 clones, approximately 90% found once. This sequence originates from a man aged 65 to 79 with acute or convalescent COVID-19. The rearrangement joins TRBV5-5 to TRBJ1-6; the D is unclear. The source material was peripheral blood. The CDR3 DNA reads TGTGCCAGCAGCTTGGTGGCCAGCTATAATTCACCCCTCCACTTT. Translation gives CASSLVASYNSPLHF.